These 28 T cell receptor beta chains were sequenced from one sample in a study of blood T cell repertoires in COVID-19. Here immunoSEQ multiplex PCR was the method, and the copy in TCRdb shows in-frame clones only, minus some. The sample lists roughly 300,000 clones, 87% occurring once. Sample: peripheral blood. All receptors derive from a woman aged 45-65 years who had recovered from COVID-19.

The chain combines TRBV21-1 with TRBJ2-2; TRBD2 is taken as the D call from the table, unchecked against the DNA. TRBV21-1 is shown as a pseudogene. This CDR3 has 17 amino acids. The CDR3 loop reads CASSKSSGDPNTGELFF. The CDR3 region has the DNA TGTGCCAGCAGCAAATCTAGCGGGGATCCGAACACCGGGGAGCTGTTTTTT.

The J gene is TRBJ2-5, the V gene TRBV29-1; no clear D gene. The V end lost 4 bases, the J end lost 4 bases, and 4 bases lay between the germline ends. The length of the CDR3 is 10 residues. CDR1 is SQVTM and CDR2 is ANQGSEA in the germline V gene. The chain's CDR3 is CSVGVETQYF. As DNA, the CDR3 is TGCAGCGTTGGAGTAGAGACCCAGTACTTC.

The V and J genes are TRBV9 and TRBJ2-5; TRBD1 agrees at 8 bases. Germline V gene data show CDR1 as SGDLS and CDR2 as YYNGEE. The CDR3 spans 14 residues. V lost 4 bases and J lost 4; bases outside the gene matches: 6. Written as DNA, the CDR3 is TGTGCCAGCAGCCCATCAGGGGGCAGAGAGACCCAGTACTTC. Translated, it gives CASSPSGGRETQYF.

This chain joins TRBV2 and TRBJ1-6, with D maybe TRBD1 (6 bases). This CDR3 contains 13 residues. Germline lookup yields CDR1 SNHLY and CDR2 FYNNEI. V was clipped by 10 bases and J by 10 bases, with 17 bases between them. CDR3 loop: CAITRQELSPLHF. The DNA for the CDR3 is TGTGCCATCACCCGACAGGAATTGTCACCCCTCCACTTT.

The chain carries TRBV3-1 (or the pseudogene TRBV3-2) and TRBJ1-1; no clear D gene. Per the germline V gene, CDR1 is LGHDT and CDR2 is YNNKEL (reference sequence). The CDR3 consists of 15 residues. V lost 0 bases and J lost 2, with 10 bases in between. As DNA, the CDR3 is TGTGCCAGCAGCCAAGATCTCACAGTCAACACTGAAGCTTTCTTT. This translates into CASSQDLTVNTEAFF.

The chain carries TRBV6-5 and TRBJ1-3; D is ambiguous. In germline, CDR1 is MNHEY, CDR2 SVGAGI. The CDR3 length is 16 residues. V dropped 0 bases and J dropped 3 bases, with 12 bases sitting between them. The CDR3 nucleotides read TGTGCCAGCAGTTACTCCATTAGCTGGGTTGGAAACACCATATATTTT. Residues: CASSYSISWVGNTIYF.

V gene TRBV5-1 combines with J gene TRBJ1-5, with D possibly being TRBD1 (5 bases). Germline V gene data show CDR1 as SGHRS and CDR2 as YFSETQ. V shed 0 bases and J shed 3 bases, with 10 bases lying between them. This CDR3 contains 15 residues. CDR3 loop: CASSLEAGYNQPQHF. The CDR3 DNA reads TGCGCCAGCAGCTTGGAGGCAGGGTACAATCAGCCCCAGCATTTT. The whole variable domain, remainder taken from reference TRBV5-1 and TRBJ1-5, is KAGVTQTPRYLIKTRGQQVTLSCSPISGHRSVSWYQQTPGQGLQFLFEYFSETQRNKGNFPGRFSGRQFSNSRSEMNVSTLELGDSALYLCASSLEAGYNQPQHFGDGTRLSIL.

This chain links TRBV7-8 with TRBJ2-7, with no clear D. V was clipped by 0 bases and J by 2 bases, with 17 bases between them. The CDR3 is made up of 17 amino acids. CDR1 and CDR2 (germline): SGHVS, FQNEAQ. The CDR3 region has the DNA TGTGCCAGCAGCTTAGCATCGGGTGGCTCAAGAGCCTACGAGCAGTACTTC. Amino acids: CASSLASGGSRAYEQYF.

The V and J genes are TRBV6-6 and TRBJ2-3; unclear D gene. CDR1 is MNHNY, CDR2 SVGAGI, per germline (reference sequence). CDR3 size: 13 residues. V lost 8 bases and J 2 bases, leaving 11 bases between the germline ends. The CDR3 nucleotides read TGTGCCAGCTCCAACGGGTACACAGATACGCAGTATTTT. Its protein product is CASSNGYTDTQYF.

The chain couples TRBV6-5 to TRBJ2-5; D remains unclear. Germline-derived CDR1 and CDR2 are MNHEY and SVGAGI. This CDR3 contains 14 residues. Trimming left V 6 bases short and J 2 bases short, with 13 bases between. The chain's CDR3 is CASRSVTVQETQYF. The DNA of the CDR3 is TGTGCCAGCAGATCGGTGACTGTTCAAGAGACCCAGTACTTC.

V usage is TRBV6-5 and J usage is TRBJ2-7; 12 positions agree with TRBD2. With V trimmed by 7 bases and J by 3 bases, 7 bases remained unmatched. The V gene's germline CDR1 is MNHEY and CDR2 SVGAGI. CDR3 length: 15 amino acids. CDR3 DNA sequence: TGTGCCAGCAAAAGGACTAGCGGGACCCTCTACGAGCAGTACTTC. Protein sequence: CASKRTSGTLYEQYF.

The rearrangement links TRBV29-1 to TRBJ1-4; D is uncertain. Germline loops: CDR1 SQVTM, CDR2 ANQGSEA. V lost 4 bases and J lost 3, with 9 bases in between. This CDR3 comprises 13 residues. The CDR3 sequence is CSVGRRANEKLFF. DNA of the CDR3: TGCAGCGTTGGCAGGCGGGCTAATGAAAAACTGTTTTTT.

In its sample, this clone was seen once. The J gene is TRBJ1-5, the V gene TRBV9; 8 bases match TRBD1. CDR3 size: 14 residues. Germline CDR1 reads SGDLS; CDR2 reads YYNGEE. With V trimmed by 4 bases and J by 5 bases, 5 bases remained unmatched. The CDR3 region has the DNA TGTGCCAGCAGCCCTACAGGGGGAGATCAGCCCCAGCATTTT. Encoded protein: CASSPTGGDQPQHF.

The CDR3 loop is CASSFFGGAFF. The CDR3 region has the DNA TGTGCCAGCAGTTTTTTTGGAGGAGCTTTCTTT. This sequence joins TRBV28 and TRBJ1-1; no firm D call. CDR3 length: 11 amino acids. V was clipped by 3 bases and J by 10 bases, with 9 bases between them. Germline V gene lookup returns CDR1 MDHEN and CDR2 SYDVKM.

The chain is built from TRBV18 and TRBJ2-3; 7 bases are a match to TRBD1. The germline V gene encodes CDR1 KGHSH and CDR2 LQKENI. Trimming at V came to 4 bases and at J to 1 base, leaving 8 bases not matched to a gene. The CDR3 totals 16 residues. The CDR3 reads CASSLETGPGTDTQYF. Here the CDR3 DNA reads TGTGCCAGCTCACTAGAGACAGGGCCTGGCACAGATACGCAGTATTTT.

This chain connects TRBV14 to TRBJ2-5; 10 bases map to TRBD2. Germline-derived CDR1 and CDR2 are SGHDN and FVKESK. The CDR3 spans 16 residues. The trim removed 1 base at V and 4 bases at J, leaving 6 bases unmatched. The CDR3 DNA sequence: TGTGCCAGCAGCCAAGGAGACCTAGCGGGAGTAGAGACCCAGTACTTC. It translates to CASSQGDLAGVETQYF.

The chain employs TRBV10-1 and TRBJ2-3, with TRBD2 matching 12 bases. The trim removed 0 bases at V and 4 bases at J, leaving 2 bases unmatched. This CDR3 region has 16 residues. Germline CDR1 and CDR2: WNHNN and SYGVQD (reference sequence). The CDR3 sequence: CASSESTSGGADTQYF. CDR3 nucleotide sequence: TGCGCCAGCAGTGAGTCGACTAGCGGGGGAGCAGATACGCAGTATTTT.

DNA of the CDR3: TGTGCCATCAGTGGGACAGACTTCTACGAGCAGTACTTC. Protein sequence: CAISGTDFYEQYF. The V and J genes are TRBV10-3 and TRBJ2-7, with D maybe TRBD1 (6 bases). Germline values: CDR1 ENHRY, CDR2 SYGVKD. Trimming pared 4 bases from V and 3 bases from J, leaving 10 bases between. CDR3 length: 13 residues.

The CDR3 loop is CASSLALAGMYEQYF. The DNA of the CDR3 is TGCGCCAGCAGCTTGGCGCTAGCGGGGATGTACGAGCAGTACTTC. The rearrangement links TRBV5-1 to TRBJ2-7; 9 bases are a match to TRBD2. The V and J ends lost 0 bases and 4 bases, in that order; junction bases with no gene match: 5. From germline, CDR1 is SGHRS and CDR2 YFSETQ. CDR3 size: 15 residues. Supplemented by reference TRBV5-1 and TRBJ2-7, the full variable domain reads KAGVTQTPRYLIKTRGQQVTLSCSPISGHRSVSWYQQTPGQGLQFLFEYFSETQRNKGNFPGRFSGRQFSNSRSEMNVSTLELGDSALYLCASSLALAGMYEQYFGPGTRLTVT.

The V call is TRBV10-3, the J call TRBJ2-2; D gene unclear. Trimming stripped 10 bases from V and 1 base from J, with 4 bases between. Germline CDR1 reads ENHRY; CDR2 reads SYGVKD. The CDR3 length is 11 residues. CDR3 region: CATQNTGELFF. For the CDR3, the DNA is TGTGCCACCCAGAACACCGGGGAGCTGTTTTTT.

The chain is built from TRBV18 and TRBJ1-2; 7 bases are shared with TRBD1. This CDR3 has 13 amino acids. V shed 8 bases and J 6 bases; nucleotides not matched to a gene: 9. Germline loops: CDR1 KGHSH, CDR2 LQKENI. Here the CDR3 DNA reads TGTGCCAGCCCTAGAGAGGGGGCTCATGGCTACACCTTC. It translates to CASPREGAHGYTF.

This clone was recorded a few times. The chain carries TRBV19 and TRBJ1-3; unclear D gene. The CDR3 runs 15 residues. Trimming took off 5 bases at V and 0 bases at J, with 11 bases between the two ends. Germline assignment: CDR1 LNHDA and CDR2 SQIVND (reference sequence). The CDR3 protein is CASSASSNSGNTIYF. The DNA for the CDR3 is TGTGCCAGTAGTGCCAGTTCCAACTCTGGAAACACCATATATTTT. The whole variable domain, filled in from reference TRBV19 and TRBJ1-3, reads DGGITQSPKYLFRKEGQNVTLSCEQNLNHDAMYWYRQDPGQGLRLIYYSQIVNDFQKGDIAEGYSVSREKKESFPLTVTSAQKNPTAFYLCASSASSNSGNTIYFGEGSWLTVV.

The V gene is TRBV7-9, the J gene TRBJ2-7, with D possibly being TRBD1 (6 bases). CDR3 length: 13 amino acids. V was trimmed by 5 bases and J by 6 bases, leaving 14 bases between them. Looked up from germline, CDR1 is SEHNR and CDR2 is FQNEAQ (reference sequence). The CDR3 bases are TGTGCCAGCAGCGAACAGGGTTTGTCCGAGCAGTACTTC. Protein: CASSEQGLSEQYF.

For the CDR3, the DNA is TGTGCCAGCAGCCGCAGGACAGGGTGGGAACTTGGCTACACCTTC. It yields the protein CASSRRTGWELGYTF. V is TRBV6-5 and J is TRBJ1-2, with 8 bases that match TRBD1. The trim removed 6 bases at V and 7 bases at J, leaving 13 bases unmatched. The germline V gene encodes CDR1 MNHEY and CDR2 SVGAGI. The CDR3 covers 15 residues.

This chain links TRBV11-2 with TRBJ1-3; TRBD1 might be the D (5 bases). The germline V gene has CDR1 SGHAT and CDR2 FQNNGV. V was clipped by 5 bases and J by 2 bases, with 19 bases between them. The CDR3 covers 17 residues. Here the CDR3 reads CASSSKQVLRPGNTIYF. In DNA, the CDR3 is TGTGCCAGCAGCAGTAAACAGGTGCTGAGGCCTGGAAACACCATATATTTT.

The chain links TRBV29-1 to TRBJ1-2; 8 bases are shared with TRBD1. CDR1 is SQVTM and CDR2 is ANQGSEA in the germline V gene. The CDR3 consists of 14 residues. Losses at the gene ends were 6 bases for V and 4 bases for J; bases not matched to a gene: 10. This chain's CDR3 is CSVEQPGQVYGYTF. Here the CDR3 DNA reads TGCAGCGTAGAGCAACCGGGACAGGTCTATGGCTACACCTTC.

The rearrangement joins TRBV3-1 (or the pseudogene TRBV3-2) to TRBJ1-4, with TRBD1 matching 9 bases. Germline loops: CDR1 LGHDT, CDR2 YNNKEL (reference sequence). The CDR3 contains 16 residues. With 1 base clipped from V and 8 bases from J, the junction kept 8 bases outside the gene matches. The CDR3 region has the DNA TGTGCCAGCAGCCAAGGGGACAGGGATATGAGCGAAAAACTGTTTTTT. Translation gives CASSQGDRDMSEKLFF.

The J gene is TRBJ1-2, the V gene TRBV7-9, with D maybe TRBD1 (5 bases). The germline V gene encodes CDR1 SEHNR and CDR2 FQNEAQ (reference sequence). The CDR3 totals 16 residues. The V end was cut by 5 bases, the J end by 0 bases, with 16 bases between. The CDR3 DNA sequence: TGTGCCAGCAGCGTCTTAGGGACTGAGACTAACTATGGCTACACCTTC. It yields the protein CASSVLGTETNYGYTF. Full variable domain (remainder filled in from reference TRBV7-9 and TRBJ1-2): DTGVSQNPRHKITKRGQNVTFRCDPISEHNRLYWYRQTLGQGPEFLTYFQNEAQLEKSRLLSDRFSAERPKGSFSTLEIQRTEQGDSAMYLCASSVLGTETNYGYTFGSGTRLTVV.